Shown below are 2 T cell receptor beta chains from a single sample sequenced in a study of blood T cells in healthy people across ages. For the second PCR, which ran for about 6 to 11 cycles, a sample-barcoded 5' primer and a J-beta primer mix were used. TCRdb itself ran the 5' RACE reads through MiXCR, one entry per CDR3 protein. The sample lists hundreds of thousands of distinct CDR3 sequences, 49% occurring once. The sample taken for sequencing was blood. All receptors derive from a woman aged 55-69 years in good health.

The chain uses TRBV6-1 and TRBJ1-2; TRBD1 is a possible D gene (5 bases). Germline CDR1 is MNHNS and CDR2 is SASEGT. CDR3 length equals 16 residues. V lost 7 bases and J lost 0, with 18 bases in between. CDR3 coding DNA: TGTGCCAGCAAGGTCCCAGGGCCTACGACTAACTATGGCTACACCTTC. Its translation is CASKVPGPTTNYGYTF.

CDR3 sequence: CASSRGGQGNTEAFF. CDR3 coding DNA: TGCGCCAGCAGCCGCGGGGGACAGGGCAACACTGAAGCTTTCTTT. V gene TRBV5-1 combines with J gene TRBJ1-1; 9 positions match TRBD1. The CDR3 is made up of 15 amino acids. Germline V CDR1 and CDR2: SGHRS, YFSETQ. With V trimmed by 4 bases and J by 2 bases, 6 bases remained unmatched. Looking up the rest from reference TRBV5-1 and TRBJ1-1 gives the full variable domain: KAGVTQTPRYLIKTRGQQVTLSCSPISGHRSVSWYQQTPGQGLQFLFEYFSETQRNKGNFPGRFSGRQFSNSRSEMNVSTLELGDSALYLCASSRGGQGNTEAFFGQGTRLTVV.